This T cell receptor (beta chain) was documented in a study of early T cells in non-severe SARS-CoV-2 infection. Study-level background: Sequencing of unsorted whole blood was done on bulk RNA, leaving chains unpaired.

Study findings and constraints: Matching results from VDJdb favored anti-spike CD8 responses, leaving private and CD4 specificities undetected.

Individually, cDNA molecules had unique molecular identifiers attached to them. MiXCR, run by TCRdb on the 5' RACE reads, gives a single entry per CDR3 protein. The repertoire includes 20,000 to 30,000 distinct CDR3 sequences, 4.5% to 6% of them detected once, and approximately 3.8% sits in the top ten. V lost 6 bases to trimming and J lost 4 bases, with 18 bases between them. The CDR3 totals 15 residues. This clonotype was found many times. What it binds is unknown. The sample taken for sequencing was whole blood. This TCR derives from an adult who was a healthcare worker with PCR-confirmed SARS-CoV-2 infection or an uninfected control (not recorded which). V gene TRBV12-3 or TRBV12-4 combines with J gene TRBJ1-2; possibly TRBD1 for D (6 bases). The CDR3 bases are TGTGCCAGCAGGTTCCGAGGGGGGCCCGGCTATGGCTACACCTTC. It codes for CASRFRGGPGYGYTF.